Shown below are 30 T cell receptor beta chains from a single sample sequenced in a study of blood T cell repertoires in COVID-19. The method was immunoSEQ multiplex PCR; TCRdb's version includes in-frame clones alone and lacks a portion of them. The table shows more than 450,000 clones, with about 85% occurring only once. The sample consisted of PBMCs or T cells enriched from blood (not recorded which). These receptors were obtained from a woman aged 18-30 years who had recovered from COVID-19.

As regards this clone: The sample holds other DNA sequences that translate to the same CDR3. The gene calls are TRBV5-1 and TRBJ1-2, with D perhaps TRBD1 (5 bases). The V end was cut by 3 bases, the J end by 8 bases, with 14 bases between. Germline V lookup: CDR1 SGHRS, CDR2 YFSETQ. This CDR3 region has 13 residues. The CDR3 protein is CASSSQGLGGYTF. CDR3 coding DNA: TGCGCCAGCAGCTCTCAGGGTTTGGGGGGCTACACCTTC.

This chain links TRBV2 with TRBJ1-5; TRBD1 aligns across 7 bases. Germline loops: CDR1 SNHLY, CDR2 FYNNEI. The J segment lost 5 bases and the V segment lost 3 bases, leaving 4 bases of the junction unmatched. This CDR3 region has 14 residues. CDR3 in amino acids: CASSDRTGDQPQHF. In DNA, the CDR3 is TGTGCCAGCAGTGATAGGACAGGCGATCAGCCCCAGCATTTT. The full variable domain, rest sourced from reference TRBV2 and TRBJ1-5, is EPEVTQTPSHQVTQMGQEVILRCVPISNHLYFYWYRQILGQKVEFLVSFYNNEISEKSEIFDDQFSVERPDGSNFTLKIRSTKLEDSAMYFCASSDRTGDQPQHFGDGTRLSIL.

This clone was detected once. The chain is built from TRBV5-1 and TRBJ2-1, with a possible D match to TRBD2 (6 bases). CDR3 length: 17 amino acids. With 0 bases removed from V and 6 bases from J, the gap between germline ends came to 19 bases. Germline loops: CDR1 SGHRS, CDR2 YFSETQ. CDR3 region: CASSLVREAELSNEQFF. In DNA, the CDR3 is TGCGCCAGCAGCTTGGTGCGGGAAGCGGAACTAAGCAATGAGCAGTTCTTC.

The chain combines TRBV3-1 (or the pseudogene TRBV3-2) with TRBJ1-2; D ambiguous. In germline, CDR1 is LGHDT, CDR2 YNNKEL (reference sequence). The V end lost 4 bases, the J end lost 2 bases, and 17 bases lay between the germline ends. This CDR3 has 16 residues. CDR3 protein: CASSRTGGRSNYGYTF. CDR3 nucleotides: TGTGCCAGCAGCCGAACTGGCGGCAGATCGAACTATGGCTACACCTTC.

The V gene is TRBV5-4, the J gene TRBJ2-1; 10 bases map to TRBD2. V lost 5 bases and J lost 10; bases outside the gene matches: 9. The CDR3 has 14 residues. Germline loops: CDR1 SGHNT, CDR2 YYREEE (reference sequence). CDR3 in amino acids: CASSWGLLAGEQFF. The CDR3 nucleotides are TGTGCCAGCAGTTGGGGTCTACTAGCGGGGGAGCAGTTCTTC.

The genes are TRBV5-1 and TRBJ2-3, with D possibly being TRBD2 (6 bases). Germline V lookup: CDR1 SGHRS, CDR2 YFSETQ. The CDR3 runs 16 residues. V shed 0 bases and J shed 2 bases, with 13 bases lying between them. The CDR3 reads CASSLASSGVTDTQYF. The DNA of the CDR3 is TGCGCCAGCAGCTTGGCGAGTAGCGGTGTCACAGATACGCAGTATTTT.

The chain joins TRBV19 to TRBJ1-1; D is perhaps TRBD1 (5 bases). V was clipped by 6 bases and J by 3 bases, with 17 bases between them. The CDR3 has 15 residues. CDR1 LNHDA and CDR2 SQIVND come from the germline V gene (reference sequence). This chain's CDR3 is CASSLQGNGDTEAFF. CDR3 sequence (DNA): TGTGCCAGTAGCCTCCAGGGTAACGGTGACACTGAAGCTTTCTTT.

The CDR3 DNA sequence: TGTGCCAGCCGCTCCAGAGGGGGCCCCACAGATACGCAGTATTTT. This sequence encodes CASRSRGGPTDTQYF. The V call is TRBV19, the J call TRBJ2-3, with 7 bases lining up with TRBD1. J lost 2 bases, V lost 9 bases, and 11 bases had no gene match. CDR3 size: 15 residues. Germline V gene data show CDR1 as LNHDA and CDR2 as SQIVND (reference sequence).

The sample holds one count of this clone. The CDR3 sequence is CASSLTLSGTGAYEQYF. CDR3 in DNA: TGTGCCAGCAGTCTCACCCTTTCCGGGACAGGGGCCTACGAGCAGTACTTC. The chain is built from TRBV21-1 and TRBJ2-7; the D call TRBD1 from the table was never checked on the DNA. TRBV21-1 is deemed a pseudogene. There are 17 residues in the CDR3.

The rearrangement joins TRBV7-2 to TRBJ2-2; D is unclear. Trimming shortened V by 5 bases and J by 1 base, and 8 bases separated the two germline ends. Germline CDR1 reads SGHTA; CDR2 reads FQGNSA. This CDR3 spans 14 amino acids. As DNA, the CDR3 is TGTGCCAGCAGCACCGACTTGAACACCGGGGAGCTGTTTTTT. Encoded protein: CASSTDLNTGELFF.

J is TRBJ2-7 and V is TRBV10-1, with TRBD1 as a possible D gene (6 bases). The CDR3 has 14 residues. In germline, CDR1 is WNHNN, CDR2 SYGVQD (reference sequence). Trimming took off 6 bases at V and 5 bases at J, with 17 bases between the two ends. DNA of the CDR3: TGCGCCAGCAGCGCAGGGGTCGGGGCGGACGAGCAGTACTTC. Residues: CASSAGVGADEQYF.

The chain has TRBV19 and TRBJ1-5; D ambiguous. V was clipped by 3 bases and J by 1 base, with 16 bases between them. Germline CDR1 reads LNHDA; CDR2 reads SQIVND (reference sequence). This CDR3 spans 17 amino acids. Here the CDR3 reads CASSIPDDFGSNQPQHF. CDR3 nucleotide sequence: TGTGCCAGTAGTATCCCCGACGACTTCGGGAGCAATCAGCCCCAGCATTTT.

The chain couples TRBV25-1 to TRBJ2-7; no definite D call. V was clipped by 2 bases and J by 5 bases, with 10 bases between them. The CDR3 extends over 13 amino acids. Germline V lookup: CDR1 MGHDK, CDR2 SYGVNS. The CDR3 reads CASSEGARDEQYF. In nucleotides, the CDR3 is TGTGCCAGCAGTGAAGGAGCACGGGACGAGCAGTACTTC.

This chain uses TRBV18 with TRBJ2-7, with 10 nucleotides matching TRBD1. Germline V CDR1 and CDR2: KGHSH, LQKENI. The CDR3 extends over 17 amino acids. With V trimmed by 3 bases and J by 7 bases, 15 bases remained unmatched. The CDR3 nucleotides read TGTGCCAGCTCACCTACCAGTCCGGGACAGGGGCAGGGGGAGCAGTACTTC. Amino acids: CASSPTSPGQGQGEQYF.

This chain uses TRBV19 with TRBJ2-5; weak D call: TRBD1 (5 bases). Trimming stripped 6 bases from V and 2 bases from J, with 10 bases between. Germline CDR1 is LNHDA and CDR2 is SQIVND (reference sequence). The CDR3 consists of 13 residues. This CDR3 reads CASSRDLQETQYF. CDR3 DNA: TGTGCCAGTAGCAGGGATCTACAAGAGACCCAGTACTTC.

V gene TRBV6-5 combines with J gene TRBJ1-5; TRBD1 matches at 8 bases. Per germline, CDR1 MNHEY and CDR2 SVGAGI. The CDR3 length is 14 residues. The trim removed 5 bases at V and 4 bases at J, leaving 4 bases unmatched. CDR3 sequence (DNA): TGTGCCAGCAGTACAGGGGGGGTTAATCAGCCCCAGCATTTT. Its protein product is CASSTGGVNQPQHF.

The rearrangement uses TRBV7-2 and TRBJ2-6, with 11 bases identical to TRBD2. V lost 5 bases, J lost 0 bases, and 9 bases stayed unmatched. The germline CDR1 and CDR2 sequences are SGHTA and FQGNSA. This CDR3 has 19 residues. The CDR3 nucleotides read TGTGCCAGCAGCCCCCTAGCGGGGGGCCCAATCTCTGGGGCCAACGTCCTGACTTTC. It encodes CASSPLAGGPISGANVLTF.

CDR3 DNA sequence: TGCGCCAGCAGCTTGGACTACAGGGCAACCAGCACAGATACGCAGTATTTT. Translated, it gives CASSLDYRATSTDTQYF. This chain connects TRBV5-1 to TRBJ2-3; D may be TRBD1 (6 bases). Trimming took off 0 bases at V and 0 bases at J, with 14 bases between the two ends. Germline V lookup: CDR1 SGHRS, CDR2 YFSETQ. The CDR3 runs to 17 residues. Full variable domain (outside the CDR3, taken from reference TRBV5-1 and TRBJ2-3): KAGVTQTPRYLIKTRGQQVTLSCSPISGHRSVSWYQQTPGQGLQFLFEYFSETQRNKGNFPGRFSGRQFSNSRSEMNVSTLELGDSALYLCASSLDYRATSTDTQYFGPGTRLTVL.

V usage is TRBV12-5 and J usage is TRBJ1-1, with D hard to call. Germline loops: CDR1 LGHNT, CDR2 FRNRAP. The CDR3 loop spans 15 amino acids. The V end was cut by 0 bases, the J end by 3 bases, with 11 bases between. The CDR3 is CASGLVIREDTEAFF. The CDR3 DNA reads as TGTGCTAGTGGTTTGGTTATCCGGGAGGACACTGAAGCTTTCTTT.

Here the CDR3 DNA reads TGTGCCAGTAGTATAGAAATCAGGATCTCTGAAGCTTTCTTT. Its translation: CASSIEIRISEAFF. The chain couples TRBV19 to TRBJ1-1; D uncertain. The CDR3 spans 14 residues. Trimming cost V 0 bases and J 6 bases, with 11 bases left between them. CDR1 and CDR2 (germline): LNHDA, SQIVND (reference sequence).

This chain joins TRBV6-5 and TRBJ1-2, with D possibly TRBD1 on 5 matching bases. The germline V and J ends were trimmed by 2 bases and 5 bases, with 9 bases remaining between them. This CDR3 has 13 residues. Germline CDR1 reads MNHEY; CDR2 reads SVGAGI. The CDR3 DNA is TGTGCCAGCAGTTACGAGGGGACTTATGGCTACACCTTC. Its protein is CASSYEGTYGYTF.

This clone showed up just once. The CDR3 nucleotides are TGTGCCAGCAGCGGCGCTAGCGGGGGGGCCTCCTTTAATGAGCAGTTCTTC. Translation: CASSGASGGASFNEQFF. V gene TRBV5-6 combines with J gene TRBJ2-1; 12 bases agree with TRBD2. CDR3 length: 17 residues. Germline assignment: CDR1 SGHDT and CDR2 YYEEEE. V was clipped by 4 bases and J by 7 bases; unmatched bases: 12.

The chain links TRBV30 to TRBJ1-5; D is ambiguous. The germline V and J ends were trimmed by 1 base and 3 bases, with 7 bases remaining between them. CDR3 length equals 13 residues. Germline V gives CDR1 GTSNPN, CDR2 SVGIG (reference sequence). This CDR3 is CAWSAVSNQPQHF. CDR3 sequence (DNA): TGTGCCTGGAGTGCAGTGTCCAATCAGCCCCAGCATTTT.

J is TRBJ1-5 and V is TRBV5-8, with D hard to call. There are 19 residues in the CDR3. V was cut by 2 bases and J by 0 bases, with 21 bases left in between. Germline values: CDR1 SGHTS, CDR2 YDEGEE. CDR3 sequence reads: CASSLRGRDVWDSNQPQHF. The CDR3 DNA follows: TGTGCCAGCAGCTTAAGAGGGCGAGATGTTTGGGATAGCAATCAGCCCCAGCATTTT.

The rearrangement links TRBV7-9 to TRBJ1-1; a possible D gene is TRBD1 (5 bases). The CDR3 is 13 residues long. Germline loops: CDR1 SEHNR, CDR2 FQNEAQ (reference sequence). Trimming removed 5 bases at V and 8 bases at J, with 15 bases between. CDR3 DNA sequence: TGTGCCAGCAGCCAAATTTCAGGGTCAGAAGCTTTCTTT. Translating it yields CASSQISGSEAFF.

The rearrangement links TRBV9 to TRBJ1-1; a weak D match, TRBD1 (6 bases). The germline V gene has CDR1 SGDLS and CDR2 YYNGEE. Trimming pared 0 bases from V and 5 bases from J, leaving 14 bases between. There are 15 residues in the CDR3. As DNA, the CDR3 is TGTGCCAGCAGCGTAGTGGGGGCCCATAGGACTGAAGCTTTCTTT. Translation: CASSVVGAHRTEAFF.

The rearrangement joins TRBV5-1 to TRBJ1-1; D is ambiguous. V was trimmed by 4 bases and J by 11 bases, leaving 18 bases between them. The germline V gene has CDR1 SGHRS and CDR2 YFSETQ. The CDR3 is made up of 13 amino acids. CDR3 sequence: CASSLLSDGIAFF. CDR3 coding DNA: TGCGCCAGCAGCCTACTATCGGACGGGATCGCTTTCTTT.

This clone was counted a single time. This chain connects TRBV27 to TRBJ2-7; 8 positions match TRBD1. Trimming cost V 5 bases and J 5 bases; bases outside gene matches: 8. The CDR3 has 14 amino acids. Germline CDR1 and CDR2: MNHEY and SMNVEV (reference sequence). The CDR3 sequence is CASSPSDRDDEQYF. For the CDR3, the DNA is TGTGCCAGCAGTCCGTCGGACAGGGACGACGAGCAGTACTTC.

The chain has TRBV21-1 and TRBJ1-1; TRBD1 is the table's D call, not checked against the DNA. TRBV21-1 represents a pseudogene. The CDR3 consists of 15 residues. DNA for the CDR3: TGTGCCAGGGGATGTAGGGACAGCATGAACACTGAAGCTTTCTTT. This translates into CARGCRDSMNTEAFF.

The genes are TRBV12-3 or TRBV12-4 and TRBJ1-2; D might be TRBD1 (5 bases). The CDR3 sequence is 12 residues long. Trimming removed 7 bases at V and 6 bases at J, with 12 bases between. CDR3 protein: CASTVDRNGYTF. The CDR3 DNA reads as TGTGCCAGCACCGTCGACAGAAATGGCTACACCTTC.